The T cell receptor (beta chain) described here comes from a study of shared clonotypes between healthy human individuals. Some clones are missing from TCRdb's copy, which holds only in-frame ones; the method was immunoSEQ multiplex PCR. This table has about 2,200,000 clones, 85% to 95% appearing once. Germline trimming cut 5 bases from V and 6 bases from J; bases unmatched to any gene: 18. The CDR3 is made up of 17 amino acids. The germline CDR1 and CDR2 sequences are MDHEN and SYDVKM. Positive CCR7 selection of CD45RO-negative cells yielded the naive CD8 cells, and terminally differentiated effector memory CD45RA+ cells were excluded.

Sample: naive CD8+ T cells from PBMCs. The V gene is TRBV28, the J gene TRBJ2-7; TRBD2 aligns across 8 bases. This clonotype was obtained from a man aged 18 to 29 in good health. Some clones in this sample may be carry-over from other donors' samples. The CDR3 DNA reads TGTGCCAGCAGTCACCCCCCTTGGCGGGAGGACCGCAGCGAGCAGTACTTC. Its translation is CASSHPPWREDRSEQYF.